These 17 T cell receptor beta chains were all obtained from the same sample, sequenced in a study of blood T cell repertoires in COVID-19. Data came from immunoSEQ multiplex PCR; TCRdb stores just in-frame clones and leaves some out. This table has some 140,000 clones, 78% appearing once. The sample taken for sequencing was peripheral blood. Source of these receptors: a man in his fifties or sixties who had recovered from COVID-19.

The CDR3 DNA follows: TGTGCCAGCTCACCTTGGGGGACTAGCGGGAGGATACGCACCGGGGAGCTGTTTTTT. Encoded protein: CASSPWGTSGRIRTGELFF. The V call is TRBV18, the J call TRBJ2-2, with 15 bases fitting TRBD2. Germline V gene lookup returns CDR1 KGHSH and CDR2 LQKENI. The CDR3 has 19 amino acids. V gave up 3 bases and J gave up 4 bases; unmatched junction bases: 9.

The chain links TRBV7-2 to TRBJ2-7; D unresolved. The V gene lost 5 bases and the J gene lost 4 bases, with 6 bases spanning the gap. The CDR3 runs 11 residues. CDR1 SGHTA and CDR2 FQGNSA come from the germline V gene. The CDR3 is CASSNSYEQYF. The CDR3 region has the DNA TGTGCCAGCAGCAATTCATACGAGCAGTACTTC.

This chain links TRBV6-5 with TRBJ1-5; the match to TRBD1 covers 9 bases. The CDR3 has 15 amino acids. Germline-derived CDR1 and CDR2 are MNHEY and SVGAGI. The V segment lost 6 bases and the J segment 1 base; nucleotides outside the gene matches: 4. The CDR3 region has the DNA TGTGCCAGCAGAGCGACAGGGGGGAGCAATCAGCCCCAGCATTTT. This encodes CASRATGGSNQPQHF.

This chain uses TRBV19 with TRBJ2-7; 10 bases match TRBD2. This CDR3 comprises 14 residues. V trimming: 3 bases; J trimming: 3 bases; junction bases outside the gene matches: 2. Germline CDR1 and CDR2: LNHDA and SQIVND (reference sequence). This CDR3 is CASSMASGSYEQYF. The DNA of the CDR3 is TGTGCCAGTAGTATGGCTAGCGGGAGCTACGAGCAGTACTTC.

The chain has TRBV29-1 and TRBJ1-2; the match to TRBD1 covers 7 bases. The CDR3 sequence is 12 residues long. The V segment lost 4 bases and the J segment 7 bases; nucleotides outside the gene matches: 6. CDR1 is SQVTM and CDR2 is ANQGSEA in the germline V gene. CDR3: CSVVRGRGGYTF. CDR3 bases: TGCAGCGTTGTTAGGGGGCGAGGTGGCTACACCTTC. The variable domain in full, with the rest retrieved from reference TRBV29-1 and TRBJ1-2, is SAVISQKPSRDICQRGTSLTIQCQVDSQVTMMFWYRQQPGQSLTLIATANQGSEATYESGFVIDKFPISRPNLTFSTLTVSNMSPEDSSIYLCSVVRGRGGYTFGSGTRLTVV.

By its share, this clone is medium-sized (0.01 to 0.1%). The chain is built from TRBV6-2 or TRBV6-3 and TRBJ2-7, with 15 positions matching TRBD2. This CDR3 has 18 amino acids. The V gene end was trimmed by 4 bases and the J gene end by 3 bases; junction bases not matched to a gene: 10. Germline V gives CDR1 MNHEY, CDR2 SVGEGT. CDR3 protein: CASSFRTSGGAGDYEQYF. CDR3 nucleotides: TGTGCCAGCAGTTTTCGGACTAGCGGGGGGGCAGGAGACTACGAGCAGTACTTC.

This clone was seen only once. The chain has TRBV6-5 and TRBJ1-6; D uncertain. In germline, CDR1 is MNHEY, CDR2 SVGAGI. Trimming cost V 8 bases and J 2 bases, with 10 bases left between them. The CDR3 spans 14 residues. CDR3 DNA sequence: TGTGCCAGCGCCCCGGGGACCTATAATTCACCCCTCCACTTT. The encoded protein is CASAPGTYNSPLHF.

CDR3 sequence (DNA): TGTGCCAGCAGTTTATCTCCCCTAGCGGGAGAAATTCACAATGAGCAGTTCTTC. Its protein product is CASSLSPLAGEIHNEQFF. V usage is TRBV27 and J usage is TRBJ2-1, with 10 nucleotides matching TRBD2. V lost 0 bases, J lost 5 bases, and 10 bases stayed unmatched. This CDR3 spans 18 amino acids. The germline V gene has CDR1 MNHEY and CDR2 SMNVEV (reference sequence).

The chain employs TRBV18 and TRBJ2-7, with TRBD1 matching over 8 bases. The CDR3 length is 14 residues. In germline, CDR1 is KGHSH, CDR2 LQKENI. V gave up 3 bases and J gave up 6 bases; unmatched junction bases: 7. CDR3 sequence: CASSPGLQGGEQYF. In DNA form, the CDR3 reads TGTGCCAGCTCACCGGGCTTACAGGGGGGCGAGCAGTACTTC.

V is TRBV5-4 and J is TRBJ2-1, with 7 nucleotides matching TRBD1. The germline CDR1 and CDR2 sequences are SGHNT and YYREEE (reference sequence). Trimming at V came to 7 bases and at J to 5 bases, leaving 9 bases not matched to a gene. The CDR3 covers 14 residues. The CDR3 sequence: CASGGDRVDNEQFF. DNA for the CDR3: TGTGCCAGCGGGGGAGACAGGGTCGACAATGAGCAGTTCTTC.

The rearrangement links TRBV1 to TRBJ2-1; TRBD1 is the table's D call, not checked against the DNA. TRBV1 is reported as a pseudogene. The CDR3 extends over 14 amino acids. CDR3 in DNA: TGCACCAGCAGCCAAGCTAGAAGGGGAAATGAGCAGTTCTTC. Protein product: CTSSQARRGNEQFF.

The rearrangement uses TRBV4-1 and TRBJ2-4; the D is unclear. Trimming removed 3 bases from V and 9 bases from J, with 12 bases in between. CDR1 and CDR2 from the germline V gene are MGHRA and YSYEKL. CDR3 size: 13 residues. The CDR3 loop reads CASSQDPRSIQYF. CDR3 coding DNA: TGCGCCAGCAGCCAGGATCCTAGGTCCATTCAGTACTTC.

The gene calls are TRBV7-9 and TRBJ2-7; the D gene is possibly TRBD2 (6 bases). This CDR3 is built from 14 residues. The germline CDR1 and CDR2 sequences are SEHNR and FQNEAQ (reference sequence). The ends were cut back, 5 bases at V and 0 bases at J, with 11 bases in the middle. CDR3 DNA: TGTGCCAGCAGCCTGCGGGGAATCTCCTACGAGCAGTACTTC. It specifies CASSLRGISYEQYF.

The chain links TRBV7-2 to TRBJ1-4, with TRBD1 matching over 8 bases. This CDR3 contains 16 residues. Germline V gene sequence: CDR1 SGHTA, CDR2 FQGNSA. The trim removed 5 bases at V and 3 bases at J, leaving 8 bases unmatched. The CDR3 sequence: CASSIRTGTANEKLFF. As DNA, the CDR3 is TGTGCCAGCAGCATACGGACAGGGACAGCTAATGAAAAACTGTTTTTT.

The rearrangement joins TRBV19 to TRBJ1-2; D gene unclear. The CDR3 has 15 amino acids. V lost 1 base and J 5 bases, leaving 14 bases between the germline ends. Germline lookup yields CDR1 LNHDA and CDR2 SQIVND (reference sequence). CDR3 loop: CASSIGDYELYGYTF. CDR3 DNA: TGTGCCAGTAGTATAGGTGACTACGAACTGTATGGCTACACCTTC.

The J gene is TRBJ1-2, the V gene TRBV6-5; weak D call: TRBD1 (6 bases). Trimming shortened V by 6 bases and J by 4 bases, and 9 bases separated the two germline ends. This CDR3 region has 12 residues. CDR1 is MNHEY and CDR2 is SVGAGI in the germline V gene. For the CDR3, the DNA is TGTGCCAGCAGGGACAGACCCTATGGCTACACCTTC. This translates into CASRDRPYGYTF.

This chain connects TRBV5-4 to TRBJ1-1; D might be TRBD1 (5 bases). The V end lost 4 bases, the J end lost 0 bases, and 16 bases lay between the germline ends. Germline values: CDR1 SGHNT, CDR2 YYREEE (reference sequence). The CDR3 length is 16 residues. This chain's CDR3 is CASSREGSTVNTEAFF. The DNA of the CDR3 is TGTGCCAGCAGCCGGGAGGGGTCGACGGTGAACACTGAAGCTTTCTTT.